The clone carrying this TCR beta chain has ten or more counts. As yet, its antigen is unknown. This CDR3 has 16 amino acids. Germline CDR1 is MDHEN and CDR2 is SYDVKM. V lost 3 bases and J lost 2, with 16 bases in between. The time point denotes: persistent/refractory GD, antithyroid drugs over 5 years with positive TRAb. Scientists built the TCR library using RNA that was extracted from PBMCs. Clinicians diagnosed Graves' disease using American Thyroid Association guidelines. These data belong to a study of regulatory T cells in long-lasting Graves disease. Turning to the study itself: More than 5 years of antithyroid drugs with positive TSH receptor antibodies defined persistent Graves' disease. Findings of the study overall: Persistent disease preferred TRBV28, TRBJ1-2 and TRBJ2-5; new disease, TRBV20-1 and TRBJ2-1. Persistent patients shared 2,700 or so public clonotypes among themselves. Newly diagnosed patients shared fewer, at some 900.

Arm-PCR of CDR3 regions and iRepertoire HTBI primers were used to build TCR beta libraries. TCRdb passed the multiplex PCR reads through MiXCR, listing each CDR3 protein once. The table records roughly 300,000 distinct CDR3 sequences, about 20% of them present only once. This sequence originates from a female donor with Graves disease. This chain uses TRBV28 with TRBJ1-2; maybe TRBD1 (5 bases). The sample consisted of peripheral blood mononuclear cells (PBMCs), taken when the disease was refractory, from a patient treated with antithyroid drugs. DNA of the CDR3: TGTGCCAGCAGTTTTCCTACTCAGGGTTTAAACTATGGCTACACCTTC. Residues: CASSFPTQGLNYGYTF.